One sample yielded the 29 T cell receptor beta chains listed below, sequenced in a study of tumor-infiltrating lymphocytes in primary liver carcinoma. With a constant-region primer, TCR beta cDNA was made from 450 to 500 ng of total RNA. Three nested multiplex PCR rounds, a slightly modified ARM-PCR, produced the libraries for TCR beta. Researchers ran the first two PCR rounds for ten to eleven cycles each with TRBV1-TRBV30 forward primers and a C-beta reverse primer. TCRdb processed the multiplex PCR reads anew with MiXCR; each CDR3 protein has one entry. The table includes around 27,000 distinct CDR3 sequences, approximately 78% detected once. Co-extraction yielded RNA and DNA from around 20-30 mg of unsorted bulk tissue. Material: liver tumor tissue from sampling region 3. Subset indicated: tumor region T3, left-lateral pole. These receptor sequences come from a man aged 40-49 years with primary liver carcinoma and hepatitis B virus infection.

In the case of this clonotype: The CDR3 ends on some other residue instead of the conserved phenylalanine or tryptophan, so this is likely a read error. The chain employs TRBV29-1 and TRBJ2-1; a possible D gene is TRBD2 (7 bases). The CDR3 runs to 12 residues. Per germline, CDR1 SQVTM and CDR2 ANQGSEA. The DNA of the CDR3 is TGCAGCGTGCGAGAGGGGGGGAATGAACAGTTCTTA. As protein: CSVREGGNEQFL.

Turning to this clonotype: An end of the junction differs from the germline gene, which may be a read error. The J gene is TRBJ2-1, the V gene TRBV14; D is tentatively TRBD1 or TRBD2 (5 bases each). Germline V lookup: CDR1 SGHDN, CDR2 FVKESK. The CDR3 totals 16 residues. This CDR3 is CASSAPVDSSYNKQFF. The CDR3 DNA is TGTGCCAGTAGCGCGCCAGTAGACAGCTCCTACAATAAGCAGTTCTTC.

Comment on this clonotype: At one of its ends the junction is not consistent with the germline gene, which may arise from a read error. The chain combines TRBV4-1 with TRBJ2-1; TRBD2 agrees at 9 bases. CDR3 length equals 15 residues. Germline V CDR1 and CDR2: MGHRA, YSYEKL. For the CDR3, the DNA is TGCGCGAGCAGCCGAGTTCGGACTAGCGCAAATAAGCAGTTCTTC. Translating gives CASSRVRTSANKQFF.

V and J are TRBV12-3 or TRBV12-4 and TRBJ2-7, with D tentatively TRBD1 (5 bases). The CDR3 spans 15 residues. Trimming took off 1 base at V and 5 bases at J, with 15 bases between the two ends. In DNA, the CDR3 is TGTGCCAGCAGTTTAGGACAGTGGGTCAACAACGAGCAGTACTTC. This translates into CASSLGQWVNNEQYF.

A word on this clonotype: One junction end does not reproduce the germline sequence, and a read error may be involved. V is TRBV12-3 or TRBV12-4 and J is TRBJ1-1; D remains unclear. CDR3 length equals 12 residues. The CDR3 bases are TGTGCCAGCGGTTTAGAGGACACTGAAGCTTTCTTT. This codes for CASGLEDTEAFF.

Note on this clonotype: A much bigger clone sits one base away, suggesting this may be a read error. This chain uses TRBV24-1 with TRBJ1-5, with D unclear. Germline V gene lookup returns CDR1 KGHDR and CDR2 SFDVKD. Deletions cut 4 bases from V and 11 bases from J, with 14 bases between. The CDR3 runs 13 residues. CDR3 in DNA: TGTGCCACCAGTGAGACCTATTGGGTAGCCCAGCATTTT. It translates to CATSETYWVAQHF.

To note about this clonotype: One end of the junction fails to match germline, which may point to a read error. The CDR3, as DNA: TGCACCAGCAGCCAAAGTAGCGAATGGACCAATGAGCAGTTCTTC. Translated: CTSSQSSEWTNEQFF. The chain recombines TRBV4-1 with TRBJ2-1; possible D gene TRBD2, 5 bases. The CDR3 is 15 residues long. Germline CDR1 and CDR2: MGHRA and YSYEKL.

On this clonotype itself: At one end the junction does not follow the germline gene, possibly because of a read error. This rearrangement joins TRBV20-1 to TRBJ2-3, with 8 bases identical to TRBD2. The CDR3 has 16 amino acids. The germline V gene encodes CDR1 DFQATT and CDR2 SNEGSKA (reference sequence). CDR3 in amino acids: CNARSASGGPGDTQYF. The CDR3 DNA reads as TGCAATGCTAGGTCTGCGTCGGGAGGGCCAGGAGATACGCAGTATTTT.

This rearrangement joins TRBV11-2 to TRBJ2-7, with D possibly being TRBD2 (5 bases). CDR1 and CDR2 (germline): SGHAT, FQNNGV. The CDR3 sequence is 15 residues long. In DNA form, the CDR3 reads TGTGGCAGTAGCTTAGAGTCCGGGATCGCTGGCGAGCAGTACTTC. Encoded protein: CGSSLESGIAGEQYF. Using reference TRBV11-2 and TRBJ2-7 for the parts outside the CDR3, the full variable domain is EAGVAQSPRYKIIEKRQSVAFWCNPISGHATLYWYQQILGQGPKLLIQFQNNGVVDDSQLPKDRFSAERLKGVDSTLKIQPAKLEDSAVYLCGSSLESGIAGEQYFGPGTRLTVT.

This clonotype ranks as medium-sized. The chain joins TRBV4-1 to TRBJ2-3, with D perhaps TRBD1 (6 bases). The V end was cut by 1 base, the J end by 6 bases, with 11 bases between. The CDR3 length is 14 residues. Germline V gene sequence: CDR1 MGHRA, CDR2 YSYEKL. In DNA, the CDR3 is TGCGCCAGCAGCCAAGTCACAAGGGGGGATACGCAGTATTTT. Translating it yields CASSQVTRGDTQYF.

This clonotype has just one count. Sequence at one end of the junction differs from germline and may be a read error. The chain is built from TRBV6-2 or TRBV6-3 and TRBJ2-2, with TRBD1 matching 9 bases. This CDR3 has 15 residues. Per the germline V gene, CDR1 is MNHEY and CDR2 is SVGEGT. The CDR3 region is CASESGTGQTGELLF. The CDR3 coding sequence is TGTGCCAGCGAATCCGGGACAGGGCAAACCGGGGAGCTGTTGTTT.

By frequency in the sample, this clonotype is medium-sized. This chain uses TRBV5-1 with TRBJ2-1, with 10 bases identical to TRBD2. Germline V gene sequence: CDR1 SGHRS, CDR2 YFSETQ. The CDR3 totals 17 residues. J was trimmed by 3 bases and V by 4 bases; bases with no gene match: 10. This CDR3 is CASSSPLAGVFYNEQFF. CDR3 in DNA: TGCGCCAGCAGCAGCCCTCTAGCGGGAGTCTTCTACAATGAGCAGTTCTTC.

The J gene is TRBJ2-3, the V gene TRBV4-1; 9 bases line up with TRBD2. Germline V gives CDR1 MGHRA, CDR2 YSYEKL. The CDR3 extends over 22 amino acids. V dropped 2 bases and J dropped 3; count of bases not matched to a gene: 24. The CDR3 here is CASSQPPLTSGRRKVCTDTQYF. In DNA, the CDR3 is TGCGCCAGCAGCCAACCCCCACTGACCAGCGGGAGGCGGAAGGTCTGTACAGATACGCAGTATTTT.

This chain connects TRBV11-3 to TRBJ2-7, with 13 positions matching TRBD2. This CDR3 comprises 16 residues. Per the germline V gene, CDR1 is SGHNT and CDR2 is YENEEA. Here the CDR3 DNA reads TGTACCACCAGTGGGGGGGGACTAGCGGGATTCTACGAGCAGTACTTC. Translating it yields CTTSGGGLAGFYEQYF.

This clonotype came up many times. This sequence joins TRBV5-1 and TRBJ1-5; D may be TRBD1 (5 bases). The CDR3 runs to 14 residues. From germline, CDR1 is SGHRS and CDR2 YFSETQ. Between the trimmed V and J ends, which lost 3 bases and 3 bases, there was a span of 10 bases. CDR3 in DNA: TGCGCCAGCAGCTCTGGGGACTCCAATCAGCCCCAGCATTTT. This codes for CASSSGDSNQPQHF.

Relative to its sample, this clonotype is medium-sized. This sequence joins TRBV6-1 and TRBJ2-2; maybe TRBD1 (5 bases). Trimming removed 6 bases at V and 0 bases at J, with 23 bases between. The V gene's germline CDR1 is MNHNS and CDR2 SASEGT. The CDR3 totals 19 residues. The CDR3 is CASRDLRQTSPSNTGELFF. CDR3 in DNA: TGTGCCAGCAGAGATCTTAGACAGACCTCACCTTCGAACACCGGGGAGCTGTTTTTT.

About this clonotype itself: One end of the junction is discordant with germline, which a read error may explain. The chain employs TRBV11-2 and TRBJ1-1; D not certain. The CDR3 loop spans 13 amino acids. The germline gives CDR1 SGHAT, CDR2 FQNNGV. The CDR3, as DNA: TGTGCCAGCAGGTTAGTAGATAACATTGAAGCTCTCTTT. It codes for CASRLVDNIEALF.

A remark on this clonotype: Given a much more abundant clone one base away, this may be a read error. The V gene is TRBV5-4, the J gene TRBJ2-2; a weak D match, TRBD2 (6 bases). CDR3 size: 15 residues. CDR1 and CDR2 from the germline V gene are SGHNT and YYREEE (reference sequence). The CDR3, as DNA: TGTGACAGCAGCCCTTTTAGCGGAGGCACCGGGGAGCTGTTTTTT. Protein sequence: CDSSPFSGGTGELFF.

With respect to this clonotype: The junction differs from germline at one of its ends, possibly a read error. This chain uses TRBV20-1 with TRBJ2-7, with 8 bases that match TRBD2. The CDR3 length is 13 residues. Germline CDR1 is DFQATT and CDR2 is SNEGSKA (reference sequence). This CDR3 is CRAKREFSYEQYF. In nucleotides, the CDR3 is TGCAGGGCTAAGCGGGAGTTCTCCTACGAGCAGTACTTC.

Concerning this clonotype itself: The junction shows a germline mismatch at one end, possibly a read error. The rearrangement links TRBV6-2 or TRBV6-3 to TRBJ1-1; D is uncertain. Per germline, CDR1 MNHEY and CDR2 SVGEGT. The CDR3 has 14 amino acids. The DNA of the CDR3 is TGTGCCAGCAGTTACCTAGAGCTGAATACTGAAGCCTTCTTT. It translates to CASSYLELNTEAFF.

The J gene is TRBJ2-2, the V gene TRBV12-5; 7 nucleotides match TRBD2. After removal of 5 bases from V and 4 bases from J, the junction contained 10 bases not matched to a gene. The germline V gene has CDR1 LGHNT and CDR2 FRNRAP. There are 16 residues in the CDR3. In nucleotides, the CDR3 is TGTGCTAGTGGTGTGGAGCGGGAATCAAGCACCGGGGAGCTGTTTTTT. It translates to CASGVERESSTGELFF.

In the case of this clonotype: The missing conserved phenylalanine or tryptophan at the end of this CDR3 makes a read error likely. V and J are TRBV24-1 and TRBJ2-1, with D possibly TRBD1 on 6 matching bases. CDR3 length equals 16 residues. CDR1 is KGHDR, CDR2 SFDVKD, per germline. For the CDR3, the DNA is TGTGCCACCCGTGATTCCGCCGGGACAAGTTACAATGAGCAGTTCCTC. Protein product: CATRDSAGTSYNEQFL.

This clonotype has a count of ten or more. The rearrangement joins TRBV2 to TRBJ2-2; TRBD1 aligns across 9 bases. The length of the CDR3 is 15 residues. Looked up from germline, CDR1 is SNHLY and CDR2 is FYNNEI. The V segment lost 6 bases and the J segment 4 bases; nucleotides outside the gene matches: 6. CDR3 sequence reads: CASRLDRGITGELFF. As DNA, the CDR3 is TGTGCCAGCAGGCTGGACAGGGGAATCACCGGGGAGCTGTTTTTT. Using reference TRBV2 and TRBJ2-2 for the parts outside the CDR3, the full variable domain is EPEVTQTPSHQVTQMGQEVILRCVPISNHLYFYWYRQILGQKVEFLVSFYNNEISEKSEIFDDQFSVERPDGSNFTLKIRSTKLEDSAMYFCASRLDRGITGELFFGEGSRLTVL.

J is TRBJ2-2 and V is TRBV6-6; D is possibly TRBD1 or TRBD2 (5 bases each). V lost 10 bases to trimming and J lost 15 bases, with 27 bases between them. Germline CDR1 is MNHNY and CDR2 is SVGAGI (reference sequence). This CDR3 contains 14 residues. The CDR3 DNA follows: TGTGCCACCACCACCCTGGGGGTCACCGGTGAGATGTTTTTT. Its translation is CATTTLGVTGEMFF.

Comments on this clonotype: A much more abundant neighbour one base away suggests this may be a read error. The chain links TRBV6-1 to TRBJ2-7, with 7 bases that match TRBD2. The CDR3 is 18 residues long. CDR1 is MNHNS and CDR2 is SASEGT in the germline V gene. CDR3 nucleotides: TGTGCCAGCGGTGAACCCGGGACTACCCGAAGGGGCGATTACGAGCAGTACTTC. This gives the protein CASGEPGTTRRGDYEQYF.

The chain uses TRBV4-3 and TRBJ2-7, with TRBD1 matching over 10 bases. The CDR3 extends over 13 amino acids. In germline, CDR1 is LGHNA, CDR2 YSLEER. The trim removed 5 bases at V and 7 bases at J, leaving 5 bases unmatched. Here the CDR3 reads CASSVDRGSEQYF. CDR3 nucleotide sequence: TGCGCCAGCAGCGTGGACAGGGGGAGTGAGCAGTACTTC.

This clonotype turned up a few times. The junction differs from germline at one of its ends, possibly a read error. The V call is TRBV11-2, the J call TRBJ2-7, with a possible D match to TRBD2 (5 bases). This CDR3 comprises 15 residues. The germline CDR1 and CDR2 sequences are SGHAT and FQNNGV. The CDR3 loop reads CAGSLESGISGEQYF. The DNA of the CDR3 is TGTGCCGGCAGCTTAGAGTCCGGGATCTCTGGTGAGCAGTATTTC.

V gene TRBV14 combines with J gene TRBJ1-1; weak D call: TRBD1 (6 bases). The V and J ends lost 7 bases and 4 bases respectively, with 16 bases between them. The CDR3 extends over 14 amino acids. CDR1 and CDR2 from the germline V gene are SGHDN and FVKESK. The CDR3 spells CASIIRRGGTEAFF. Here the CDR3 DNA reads TGTGCCAGCATCATTCGCCGAGGGGGCACTGAAGCTTTCTTT.

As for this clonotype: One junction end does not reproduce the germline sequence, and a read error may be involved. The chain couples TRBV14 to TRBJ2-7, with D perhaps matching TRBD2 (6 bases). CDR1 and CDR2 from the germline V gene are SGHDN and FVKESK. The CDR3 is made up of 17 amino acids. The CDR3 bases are TGTGCCAGCAGCCAAGATAAAGCTAGCGTGACGACCCACGAGCAGTATTTC. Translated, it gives CASSQDKASVTTHEQYF.